The 15 T cell receptor beta chains presented below share a single source sample, sequenced in a study of blood T cells in healthy people across ages. The use of a sample-barcoded 5' primer and a J-beta primer mix characterized a second PCR of roughly 7 to 11 cycles. From the 5' RACE reads, TCRdb called clonotypes with MiXCR, one entry per CDR3 protein. The data contain more than 1,400,000 distinct CDR3 sequences, about 40% of them singletons. The sequenced sample consisted of blood. Every receptor here comes from a woman younger than 35 in good health.

The chain uses TRBV10-3 and TRBJ2-1; D gene uncertain. Germline CDR1 ENHRY, CDR2 SYGVKD. The CDR3 is 14 amino acids. V lost 6 bases and J lost 0, with 9 bases in between. The CDR3: CAISGDRSYNEQFF. The CDR3, as DNA: TGTGCCATCAGCGGAGACCGCTCCTACAATGAGCAGTTCTTC.

V is TRBV3-1 and J is TRBJ2-7; 11 bases map to TRBD1. Germline V lookup: CDR1 LGHDT, CDR2 YNNKEL (reference sequence). Trimming took 1 base from V and 2 from J; bases not matched to a gene: 7. The CDR3 runs to 17 residues. For the CDR3, the DNA is TGTGCCAGCAGCCAAGTAGTCGGGGACAGGGGGACCTACGAGCAGTACTTC. This sequence encodes CASSQVVGDRGTYEQYF.

The chain is built from TRBV2 and TRBJ2-4, with D unresolved. The J call could be wrong; TRBJ2-5 is a better fit for the DNA end. The CDR3 runs 15 residues. Looked up from germline, CDR1 is SNHLY and CDR2 is FYNNEI. The CDR3 region has the DNA TGTGCCAGCAGTGAAGCGCGCTACTCCGGCGAGACCCAGTACTTC. It yields the protein CASSEARYSGETQYF.

This clonotype was detected only a few times. The V gene is TRBV6-6, the J gene TRBJ2-6; the D gene is possibly TRBD2 (7 bases). V was cut by 6 bases and J by 2 bases, with 11 bases left in between. Germline loops: CDR1 MNHNY, CDR2 SVGAGI (reference sequence). CDR3 size: 15 residues. The CDR3 DNA is TGTGCCAGCAGCAACGGGGGGCCTGGGGCCAACGTCCTGACTTTC. Translated: CASSNGGPGANVLTF.

The sample holds one count of this clonotype. The genes are TRBV30 and TRBJ2-7; D ambiguous. Germline-derived CDR1 and CDR2 are GTSNPN and SVGIG (reference sequence). The CDR3 length is 15 residues. The V end lost 2 bases, the J end lost 3 bases, and 17 bases lay between the germline ends. CDR3 residues: CAWSSGASLGYEQYF. The CDR3, as DNA: TGTGCCTGGAGTTCTGGAGCCAGTTTGGGCTACGAGCAGTACTTC. Combining the CDR3 with reference TRBV30 and TRBJ2-7 gives the whole variable domain SQTIHQWPATLVQPVGSPLSLECTVEGTSNPNLYWYRQAAGRGLQLLFYSVGIGQISSEVPQNLSASRPQDRQFILSSKKLLLSDSGFYLCAWSSGASLGYEQYFGPGTRLTVT.

J is TRBJ2-5 and V is TRBV7-8, with a possible D match to TRBD1 (6 bases). Germline V CDR1 and CDR2: SGHVS, FQNEAQ. This CDR3 spans 12 amino acids. V gave up 7 bases and J gave up 7 bases, with 13 bases separating them. DNA for the CDR3: TGTGCCAGCACCGACAGGCTTGGGACCCAGTACTTC. This encodes CASTDRLGTQYF.

The rearrangement joins TRBV2 to TRBJ2-1; D not resolved. V lost 6 bases and J 9 bases, leaving 21 bases between the germline ends. Germline lookup yields CDR1 SNHLY and CDR2 FYNNEI. CDR3 length equals 15 residues. The CDR3 coding sequence is TGTGCCAGCAGCGTAGACTCTACCCCAGGTGGTGAGCAGTTCTTC. Protein sequence: CASSVDSTPGGEQFF.

This clonotype was seen more than once but under ten times. The chain recombines TRBV6-5 with TRBJ2-6; D may be TRBD2 (5 bases). The ends were cut back, 6 bases at V and 3 bases at J, with 12 bases in the middle. The CDR3 extends over 15 amino acids. CDR1 is MNHEY and CDR2 is SVGAGI in the germline V gene. The chain's CDR3 is CASSPDSLGANVLTF. The CDR3 coding sequence is TGTGCCAGCAGCCCGGACTCTCTTGGGGCCAACGTCCTGACTTTC.

This sequence joins TRBV29-1 and TRBJ1-2; D ambiguous. The V end lost 1 base, the J end lost 8 bases, and 11 bases lay between the germline ends. The CDR3 covers 12 residues. Germline CDR1 and CDR2: SQVTM and ANQGSEA. Here the CDR3 DNA reads TGCAGCGTTGAAGTGGAAGGTTGGGGCTACACCTTC. It specifies CSVEVEGWGYTF.

This chain joins TRBV29-1 and TRBJ1-1; D uncertain. V was shortened by 3 bases and J by 0 bases, with 11 bases between the two germline ends. CDR1 SQVTM and CDR2 ANQGSEA come from the germline V gene. The CDR3 is 14 amino acids. The CDR3 loop is CSVDRAWMNTEAFF. In DNA, the CDR3 is TGCAGCGTTGATAGGGCCTGGATGAACACTGAAGCTTTCTTT. Full variable domain (outside the CDR3, taken from reference TRBV29-1 and TRBJ1-1): SAVISQKPSRDICQRGTSLTIQCQVDSQVTMMFWYRQQPGQSLTLIATANQGSEATYESGFVIDKFPISRPNLTFSTLTVSNMSPEDSSIYLCSVDRAWMNTEAFFGQGTRLTVV.

The V and J genes are TRBV11-2 and TRBJ2-1, with D perhaps matching TRBD1 or TRBD2 (6 bases each). Looked up from germline, CDR1 is SGHAT and CDR2 is FQNNGV. Trimming left V 7 bases short and J 7 bases short, with 20 bases between. There are 15 residues in the CDR3. In DNA, the CDR3 is TGTGCCAGCAACACTAGGTCGGGGGCGGGGAATGAGCAGTTCTTC. It yields the protein CASNTRSGAGNEQFF.

This chain uses TRBV11-2 with TRBJ2-7, with D unresolved. Germline CDR1 reads SGHAT; CDR2 reads FQNNGV. This CDR3 region has 11 residues. V was clipped by 4 bases and J by 6 bases, with 7 bases between them. CDR3 sequence (DNA): TGTGCCAGCAGCTCCCCCGTCGAGCAGTACTTC. Protein product: CASSSPVEQYF.

In regard to this clonotype: With a much larger clone just one base away, this may be a read error. V usage is TRBV7-2 and J usage is TRBJ1-1; 7 bases are shared with TRBD1. Looked up from germline, CDR1 is SGHTA and CDR2 is FQGNSA. This CDR3 has 14 residues. This CDR3 reads CVSSLQGMGTEAFF. The CDR3 DNA sequence: TGTGTCAGCAGCTTACAGGGGATGGGCACTGAAGCTTTCTTT. The full variable domain, its missing parts supplied by reference TRBV7-2 and TRBJ1-1, is GAGVSQSPSNKVTEKGKDVELRCDPISGHTALYWYRQSLGQGLEFLIYFQGNSAPDKSGLPSDRFSAERTGGSVSTLTIQRTQQEDSAVYLCVSSLQGMGTEAFFGQGTRLTVV.

The J gene is TRBJ2-1, the V gene TRBV20-1, with D hard to call. The DNA end is more similar to TRBJ2-7, so the J call may be wrong. The CDR3 covers 16 residues. Germline V gene lookup returns CDR1 DFQATT and CDR2 SNEGSKA (reference sequence). Here the CDR3 reads CSARDPGSAFYNEQYF. CDR3 nucleotides: TGCAGTGCTAGAGATCCGGGTTCCGCCTTCTACAATGAGCAGTACTTC.

The J gene is TRBJ2-3, the V gene TRBV5-1; 8 nucleotides match TRBD1. This CDR3 comprises 15 residues. V lost 4 bases and J lost 4; bases outside the gene matches: 8. The germline V gene encodes CDR1 SGHRS and CDR2 YFSETQ. CDR3 nucleotides: TGCGCCAGCAGCCGAGGACAGGGTTACTCAGATACGCAGTATTTT. Amino acids: CASSRGQGYSDTQYF.